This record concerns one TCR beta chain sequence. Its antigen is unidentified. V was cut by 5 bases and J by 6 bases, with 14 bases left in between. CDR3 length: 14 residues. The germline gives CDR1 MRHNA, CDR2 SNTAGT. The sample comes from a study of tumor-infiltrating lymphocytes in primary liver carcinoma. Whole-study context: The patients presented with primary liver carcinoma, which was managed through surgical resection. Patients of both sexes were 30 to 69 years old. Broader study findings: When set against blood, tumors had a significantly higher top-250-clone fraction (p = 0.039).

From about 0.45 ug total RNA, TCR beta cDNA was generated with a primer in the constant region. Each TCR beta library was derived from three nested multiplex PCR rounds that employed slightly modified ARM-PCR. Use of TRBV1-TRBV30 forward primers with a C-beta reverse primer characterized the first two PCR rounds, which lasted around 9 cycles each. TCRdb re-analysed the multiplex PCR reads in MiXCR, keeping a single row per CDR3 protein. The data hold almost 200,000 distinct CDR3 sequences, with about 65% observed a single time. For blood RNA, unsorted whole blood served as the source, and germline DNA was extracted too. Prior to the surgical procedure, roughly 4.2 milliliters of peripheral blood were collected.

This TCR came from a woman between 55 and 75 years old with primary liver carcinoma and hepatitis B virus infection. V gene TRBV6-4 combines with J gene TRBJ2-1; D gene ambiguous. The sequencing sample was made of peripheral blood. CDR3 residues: CASSRLGGPNEQFF. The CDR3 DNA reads TGTGCCAGCAGTCGCCTCGGCGGCCCCAATGAGCAGTTCTTC.